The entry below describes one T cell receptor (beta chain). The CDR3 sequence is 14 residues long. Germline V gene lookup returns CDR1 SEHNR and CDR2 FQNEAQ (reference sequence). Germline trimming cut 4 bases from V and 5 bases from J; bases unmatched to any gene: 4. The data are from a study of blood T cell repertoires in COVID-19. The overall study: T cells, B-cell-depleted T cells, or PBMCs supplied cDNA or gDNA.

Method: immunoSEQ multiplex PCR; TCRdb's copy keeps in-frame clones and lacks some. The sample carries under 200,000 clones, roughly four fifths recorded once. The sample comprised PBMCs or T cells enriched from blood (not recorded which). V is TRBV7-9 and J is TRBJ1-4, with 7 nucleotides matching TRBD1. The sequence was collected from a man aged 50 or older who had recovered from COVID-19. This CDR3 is CASSYGTANEKLFF. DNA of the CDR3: TGTGCCAGCAGCTACGGGACAGCAAATGAAAAACTGTTTTTT. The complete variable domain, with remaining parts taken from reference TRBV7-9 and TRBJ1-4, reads DTGVSQNPRHKITKRGQNVTFRCDPISEHNRLYWYRQTLGQGPEFLTYFQNEAQLEKSRLLSDRFSAERPKGSFSTLEIQRTEQGDSAMYLCASSYGTANEKLFFGSGTQLSVL.